These 19 T cell receptor beta chains came from one sample sequenced in a study of T cells in Graves' hyperthyroidism and ophthalmopathy. Amplified TCR beta CDR3 regions derived from RNA transcripts. When the TCR CDR3 underwent first-round RT-PCR, the HTBI primer set was used. MiXCR, applied by TCRdb to the multiplex PCR reads, yields one record per CDR3 protein. Of about 420,000 distinct CDR3 sequences in the sample, about a sixth were seen once. The specimen was blood. These receptor sequences come from a young woman with Graves' hyperthyroidism.

This clonotype was counted only a few times. The chain has TRBV6-1 and TRBJ1-2; a weak D match, TRBD1 (6 bases). V lost 0 bases to trimming and J lost 7 bases, with 12 bases between them. The germline CDR1 and CDR2 sequences are MNHNS and SASEGT. The CDR3 has 14 residues. DNA for the CDR3: TGTGCCAGCAGTGAAGCTGGGGGGCTACGTGGCTACACCTTC. This encodes CASSEAGGLRGYTF.

The chain employs TRBV15 and TRBJ2-5; TRBD1 matches at 11 bases. After removal of 6 bases from V and 2 bases from J, the junction contained 2 bases not matched to a gene. Germline assignment: CDR1 LNHNV and CDR2 YYDKDF (reference sequence). The CDR3 is made up of 14 amino acids. CDR3 protein: CATRGTGGQETQYF. The CDR3 nucleotides are TGTGCCACCAGGGGGACAGGGGGTCAAGAGACCCAGTACTTC.

This clonotype was detected a few times. The chain is built from TRBV3-1 and TRBJ2-1, with D perhaps being TRBD1 or TRBD2 (5 bases each). Germline V gene lookup returns CDR1 LGHDT and CDR2 YNNKEL (reference sequence). V shed 5 bases and J shed 8 bases, with 19 bases lying between them. The CDR3 covers 15 residues. CDR3: CASSTAGTTVDEQFF. CDR3 bases: TGTGCCAGCAGCACCGCCGGGACCACGGTCGATGAGCAGTTCTTC.

This clonotype was seen a handful of times. CDR3 bases: TGCAGTGCTAGAGATCGGCGGGGGGGCGATTCCTACAATGAGCAGTTCTTC. This gives the protein CSARDRRGGDSYNEQFF. The V call is TRBV20-1, the J call TRBJ2-1, with 9 bases identical to TRBD2. Trimming cost V 0 bases and J 1 base; bases outside gene matches: 7. Germline CDR1 and CDR2: DFQATT and SNEGSKA (reference sequence). The CDR3 runs to 17 residues.

The chain links TRBV27 to TRBJ1-6, with D tentatively TRBD1 (5 bases). The germline CDR1 and CDR2 sequences are MNHEY and SMNVEV (reference sequence). This CDR3 is built from 16 residues. V lost 3 bases and J lost 10, with 19 bases in between. The CDR3 nucleotides are TGTGCCAGCAGTTTTTATCGTGGTGGGGCGCGGTCACCCCTCCACTTT. It specifies CASSFYRGGARSPLHF.

This clonotype was detected ten times or more. CDR3 amino acids: CSARDGLAGGPYNEQFF. The CDR3 DNA is TGCAGTGCTAGAGATGGACTAGCGGGGGGCCCATACAATGAGCAGTTCTTC. J is TRBJ2-1 and V is TRBV20-1, with TRBD2 matching over 14 bases. CDR3 length: 17 amino acids. The junction had 5 bases not matched to a gene; V was cut back by 0 bases and J by 4 bases. The V gene's germline CDR1 is DFQATT and CDR2 SNEGSKA (reference sequence).

This clonotype has a handful of counts. This chain uses TRBV11-3 with TRBJ2-1, with 11 bases identical to TRBD1. The CDR3 totals 15 residues. V lost 5 bases, J lost 2 bases, and 2 bases stayed unmatched. From germline, CDR1 is SGHNT and CDR2 YENEEA. The CDR3 region is CASSKDRGPYNEQFF. The DNA of the CDR3 is TGTGCCAGCAGCAAGGACAGGGGGCCCTACAATGAGCAGTTCTTC. The variable domain in full, completed from reference TRBV11-3 and TRBJ2-1, reads EAGVVQSPRYKIIEKKQPVAFWCNPISGHNTLYWYLQNLGQGPELLIRYENEEAVDDSQLPKDRFSAERLKGVDSTLKIQPAELGDSAVYLCASSKDRGPYNEQFFGPGTRLTVL.

This clonotype was counted ten times or more. The chain has TRBV28 and TRBJ1-1; TRBD1 agrees at 7 bases. Trimming at V came to 2 bases and at J to 4 bases, leaving 4 bases not matched to a gene. Germline values: CDR1 MDHEN, CDR2 SYDVKM. The CDR3 covers 14 residues. The CDR3 region is CASSLRDSSTEAFF. In nucleotides, the CDR3 is TGTGCCAGCAGTTTAAGGGACAGTTCCACTGAAGCTTTCTTT.

The V call is TRBV7-9, the J call TRBJ1-4; possibly TRBD1 for D (6 bases). This CDR3 has 13 amino acids. V was trimmed by 8 bases and J by 5 bases, leaving 12 bases between them. Germline CDR1 reads SEHNR; CDR2 reads FQNEAQ (reference sequence). Here the CDR3 reads CASLRGTNEKLFF. For the CDR3, the DNA is TGTGCCAGCCTCAGAGGGACAAATGAAAAACTGTTTTTT. The variable domain in full, completed from reference TRBV7-9 and TRBJ1-4, reads DTGVSQNPRHKITKRGQNVTFRCDPISEHNRLYWYRQTLGQGPEFLTYFQNEAQLEKSRLLSDRFSAERPKGSFSTLEIQRTEQGDSAMYLCASLRGTNEKLFFGSGTQLSVL.

Only a few counts were recorded for this clonotype. The chain joins TRBV29-1 to TRBJ2-1, with TRBD1 identical over 7 bases. Germline V gives CDR1 SQVTM, CDR2 ANQGSEA. The CDR3 sequence is 11 residues long. V dropped 7 bases and J dropped 9; count of bases not matched to a gene: 6. CDR3 nucleotides: TGCAGCGGGGACAGCTTCGCTGAGCAGTTCTTC. As protein: CSGDSFAEQFF.

This clonotype was seen a handful of times. V gene TRBV28 combines with J gene TRBJ1-2; TRBD1 agrees at 11 bases. The germline CDR1 and CDR2 sequences are MDHEN and SYDVKM. V was pared by 7 bases and J by 8 bases, with 12 bases of the junction left unmatched. The CDR3 length is 15 residues. The CDR3: CASTINLGQGDGYTF. CDR3 DNA: TGTGCCAGCACCATCAACCTGGGACAGGGGGACGGCTACACCTTC.

This clonotype was observed a handful of times. CDR3 residues: CASSIFSSGSSYNEQFF. The CDR3 nucleotides are TGTGCCAGTAGTATCTTTTCTAGCGGTAGCTCCTACAATGAGCAGTTCTTC. The chain links TRBV19 to TRBJ2-1; TRBD2 matches 7 bases. Germline V gene data show CDR1 as LNHDA and CDR2 as SQIVND (reference sequence). The CDR3 contains 17 residues. The ends lost 3 bases at V and 0 bases at J; junction bases unmatched: 8.

This clonotype was picked up a small number of times. The chain combines TRBV20-1 with TRBJ2-1; possible D gene TRBD1, 5 bases. This CDR3 region has 13 residues. Trimming stripped 6 bases from V and 3 bases from J, with 12 bases between. CDR1 DFQATT and CDR2 SNEGSKA come from the germline V gene (reference sequence). Here the CDR3 DNA reads TGCAGTGCCTATAAAACAGGCTACAATGAGCAGTTCTTC. It codes for CSAYKTGYNEQFF.

In this sample, this clonotype turned up a few times. The V and J genes are TRBV10-2 and TRBJ1-4; tentative D call: TRBD1 (5 bases). V shed 8 bases and J shed 8 bases, with 18 bases lying between them. This CDR3 is 14 amino acids long. Germline CDR1 and CDR2: WSHSY and SAAADI. The CDR3 is CASEPGRGREKLFF. The CDR3 DNA follows: TGCGCCAGCGAGCCGGGACGGGGACGGGAAAAACTGTTTTTT.

The chain carries TRBV20-1 and TRBJ1-1, with D uncertain. CDR1 is DFQATT, CDR2 SNEGSKA, per germline (reference sequence). The V end lost 0 bases, the J end lost 6 bases, and 17 bases lay between the germline ends. The CDR3 length is 15 residues. CDR3 sequence (DNA): TGCAGTGCTAGAGATATCCAGCGACCAAACTCTGAAGCTTTCTTT. Translating gives CSARDIQRPNSEAFF.

This rearrangement joins TRBV27 to TRBJ2-5, with D perhaps TRBD2 (5 bases). This CDR3 region has 15 residues. Germline CDR1 reads MNHEY; CDR2 reads SMNVEV (reference sequence). V was cut by 2 bases and J by 4 bases, with 14 bases left in between. CDR3 DNA sequence: TGTGCCAGCAGTTTAACCTTGGACGGAGGAGAGACCCAGTACTTC. Protein product: CASSLTLDGGETQYF.

This clonotype was seen repeatedly, ten times or more. The J gene is TRBJ2-7, the V gene TRBV2, with D perhaps given as TRBD1 or TRBD2 (5 bases each). V lost 4 bases to trimming and J lost 1 base, with 11 bases between them. CDR1 and CDR2 (germline): SNHLY, FYNNEI. There are 14 residues in the CDR3. The CDR3, as DNA: TGTGCCAGCAGTGGGTTAGAGGGGTCCTACGAGCAGTACTTC. This gives the protein CASSGLEGSYEQYF.

The gene calls are TRBV4-3 and TRBJ1-2; TRBD1 matches 7 bases. Germline CDR1 is LGHNA and CDR2 is YSLEER. The V segment lost 3 bases and the J segment 6 bases; nucleotides outside the gene matches: 13. This CDR3 has 16 amino acids. As DNA, the CDR3 is TGCGCCAGCAGCCACCTCCAGGGACAGCTCAATCATGGCTACACCTTC. Translation: CASSHLQGQLNHGYTF.

This clonotype was counted ten times or more. This sequence joins TRBV7-9 and TRBJ2-3; 7 bases are a match to TRBD1. This CDR3 has 15 amino acids. V lost 5 bases to trimming and J lost 5 bases; unmatched junction nucleotides: 10. CDR1 and CDR2 (germline): SEHNR, FQNEAQ (reference sequence). CDR3 nucleotides: TGTGCCAGCAGCCCAGTAGGACAGGACCGAGATACGCAGTATTTT. Translating gives CASSPVGQDRDTQYF.